Listed below are T cell receptor beta chains from one sample, sequenced in a study of cytomegalovirus exposure and HLA in healthy donors. Profiled with immunoSEQ multiplex PCR; TCRdb holds only in-frame clones, not every one. The table lists about 220,000 clones, around nine tenths of them singletons. The sequencing input was PBMCs. These receptors were collected from a woman aged 18-29 years in good health and CMV-seronegative. The CDR3 runs from the conserved cysteine through the conserved F or W.

TRBV15	TRBJ1-4	CATSMKGEAEKLFF
TRBV4-2	TRBJ1-1	CASSQQGTEAFF
TRBV12-5	TRBJ1-2	CASGLVPGDPWTGYTF
TRBV27	TRBJ2-7	CASSPASGTISYEQYF
TRBV30	TRBJ2-5	CAWTSTGKETQYF
TRBV6-5	TRBJ1-2	CASSTGGGYTF
TRBV27	TRBJ2-5	CASSHQSGTGGSETQYF
TRBV9	TRBJ2-1	CASSVGTSGYNEQFF
TRBV5-1	TRBJ2-5	CASSLGQSQETQYF
TRBV21-1	TRBJ1-5	CASSKVGDTTPINQPQHF
TRBV18	TRBJ2-2	CASSPIDRSGGELFF
TRBV7-8	TRBJ2-2	CASSFLRNTGELFF
TRBV7-9	TRBJ2-7	CASSLISSGGWYEQYF